The TCR beta chain described here comes from a study of memory CD4+ T cells and cytomegalovirus serostatus. Study as a whole: Of the healthy Belgian adults, 9 were CMV seropositive and more than 20 seronegative. Study-level points and caveats: Repertoires predicted CMV serostatus with median bootstrapped AUC of about 0.96.

The sort gate was single viable CD3+CD4+CD8-CD45RO+ cells for memory CD4+ T cells. On this clone itself: The target antigen is unknown.

The repertoire was sequenced with immunoSEQ multiplex PCR; TCRdb's copy has only in-frame clones and lacks some. This sample has under 50,000 clones, with 79% found just once. Sequencing input: memory CD4+ T cells from blood. The TCR sequence derives from an adult in good health and CMV-seropositive.

As DNA, the CDR3 is TGTGCCAGCATTAAAGGGACTAGCGGAGACCCCTGGGGGTTCTTC. Translation gives CASIKGTSGDPWGFF. The V call is TRBV6-6, the J call TRBJ2-1, with 11 bases fitting TRBD2. Germline V gene sequence: CDR1 MNHNY, CDR2 SVGAGI (reference sequence). Trimming removed 7 bases from V and 15 bases from J; junction bases left unmatched: 17. The length of the CDR3 is 15 residues.